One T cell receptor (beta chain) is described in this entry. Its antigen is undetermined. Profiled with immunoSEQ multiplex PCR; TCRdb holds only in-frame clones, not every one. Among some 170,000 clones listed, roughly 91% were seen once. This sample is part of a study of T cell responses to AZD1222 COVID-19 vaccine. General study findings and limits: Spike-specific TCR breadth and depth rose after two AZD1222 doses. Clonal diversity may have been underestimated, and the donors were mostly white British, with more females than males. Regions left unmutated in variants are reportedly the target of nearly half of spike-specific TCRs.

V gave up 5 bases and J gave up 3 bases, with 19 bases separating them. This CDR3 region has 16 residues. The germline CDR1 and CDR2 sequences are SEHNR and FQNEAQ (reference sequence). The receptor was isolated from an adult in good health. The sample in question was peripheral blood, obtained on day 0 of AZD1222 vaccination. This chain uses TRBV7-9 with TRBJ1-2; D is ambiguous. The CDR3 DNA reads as TGTGCCAGCAGCCCGACTCTAGCTGGCCAGGACTATGGCTACACCTTC. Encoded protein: CASSPTLAGQDYGYTF.